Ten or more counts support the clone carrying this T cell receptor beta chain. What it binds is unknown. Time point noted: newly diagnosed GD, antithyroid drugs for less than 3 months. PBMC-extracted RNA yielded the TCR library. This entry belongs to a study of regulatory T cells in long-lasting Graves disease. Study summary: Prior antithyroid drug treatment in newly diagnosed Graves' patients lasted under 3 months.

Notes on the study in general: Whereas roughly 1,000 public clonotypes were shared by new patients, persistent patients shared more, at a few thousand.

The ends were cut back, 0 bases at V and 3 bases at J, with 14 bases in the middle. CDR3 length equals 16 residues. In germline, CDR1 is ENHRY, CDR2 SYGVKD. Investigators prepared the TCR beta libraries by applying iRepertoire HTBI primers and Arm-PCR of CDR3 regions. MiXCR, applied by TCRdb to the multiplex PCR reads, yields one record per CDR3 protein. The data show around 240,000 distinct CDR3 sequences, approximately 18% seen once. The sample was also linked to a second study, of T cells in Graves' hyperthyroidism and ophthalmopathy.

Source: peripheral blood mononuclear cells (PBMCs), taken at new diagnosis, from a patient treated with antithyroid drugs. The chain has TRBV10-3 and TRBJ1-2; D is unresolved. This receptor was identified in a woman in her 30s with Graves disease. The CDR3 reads CAISESSAIVDYGYTF. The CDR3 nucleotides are TGTGCCATCAGTGAGTCGTCAGCCATCGTGGACTATGGCTACACCTTC.